The 16 T cell receptor beta chains in this list originate from one sample, sequenced in a study of T cells in Graves' hyperthyroidism and ophthalmopathy. TCR beta CDR3 sequences were amplified from RNA transcripts. The HTBI set primed first-round TCR CDR3 RT-PCR. TCRdb itself ran the multiplex PCR reads through MiXCR, one entry per CDR3 protein. Among hundreds of thousands of distinct CDR3 sequences listed, roughly 15% were seen once. Sequencing input: blood. The source of these receptors is a woman between 45 and 65 years old with Graves' ophthalmopathy.

This chain uses TRBV7-9 with TRBJ2-7; 11 positions agree with TRBD2. This CDR3 region has 16 residues. CDR1 and CDR2 from the germline V gene are SEHNR and FQNEAQ (reference sequence). V lost 5 bases to trimming and J lost 2 bases; unmatched junction nucleotides: 8. As DNA, the CDR3 is TGTGCCAGCAGCCCCGGTACTAGCGGGAGCACCTACGAGCAGTACTTC. Amino acids: CASSPGTSGSTYEQYF.

This clonotype has at least ten counts. This chain connects TRBV2 to TRBJ1-1; D gene unclear. The CDR3 is made up of 12 amino acids. Trimming removed 5 bases from V and 1 base from J, with 5 bases in between. The germline CDR1 and CDR2 sequences are SNHLY and FYNNEI. CDR3 protein: CASSQRNTEAFF. CDR3 DNA sequence: TGTGCCAGCAGTCAAAGGAACACTGAAGCTTTCTTT.

In its sample, this clonotype was seen a few times. The chain has TRBV18 and TRBJ2-1; D is unclear. CDR1 KGHSH and CDR2 LQKENI come from the germline V gene. V dropped 2 bases and J dropped 0 bases, with 8 bases sitting between them. The CDR3 extends over 15 amino acids. In DNA form, the CDR3 reads TGTGCCAGCTCACCAGACCCACACTCCTACAATGAGCAGTTCTTC. Translating gives CASSPDPHSYNEQFF.

This clonotype has a count of ten or more. The chain couples TRBV28 to TRBJ2-3; 7 bases agree with TRBD1. Trimming took 5 bases from V and 4 from J; bases not matched to a gene: 9. The CDR3 extends over 15 amino acids. CDR1 and CDR2 (germline): MDHEN, SYDVKM. For the CDR3, the DNA is TGTGCCAGCAGTCCTACAGGGGAGCGTTCAGATACGCAGTATTTT. This sequence encodes CASSPTGERSDTQYF.

The rearrangement uses TRBV7-8 and TRBJ1-6; D ambiguous. CDR1 is SGHVS and CDR2 is FQNEAQ in the germline V gene. V was cut by 5 bases and J by 5 bases, with 10 bases left in between. The CDR3 sequence is 14 residues long. The CDR3 is CASSTRLNNSPLHF. CDR3 nucleotides: TGTGCCAGCAGCACACGACTGAATAATTCACCCCTCCACTTT.

Ten or more counts support this clonotype. The chain links TRBV7-2 to TRBJ2-3; TRBD2 aligns across 10 bases. J gave up 1 base and V 1 base, and 8 bases lay outside the gene matches. The CDR3 covers 18 residues. Per the germline V gene, CDR1 is SGHTA and CDR2 is FQGNSA. In DNA, the CDR3 is TGTGCCAGCAGCTTAGAACCCCCTAGCGGGAGTGGCACAGATACGCAGTATTTT. It yields the protein CASSLEPPSGSGTDTQYF.

This clonotype was picked up many times. The chain has TRBV14 and TRBJ2-1; 7 bases line up with TRBD1. The CDR3 runs to 16 residues. The germline V gene has CDR1 SGHDN and CDR2 FVKESK. Losses at the gene ends were 0 bases for V and 2 bases for J; bases not matched to a gene: 4. CDR3 residues: CASSQDQGTAYNEQFF. As DNA, the CDR3 is TGTGCCAGCAGCCAAGATCAAGGGACAGCCTACAATGAGCAGTTCTTC.

This clonotype was observed a few times. The gene calls are TRBV12-5 and TRBJ2-5; D is tentatively TRBD1 or TRBD2 (5 bases each). V was shortened by 6 bases and J by 3 bases, with 14 bases between the two germline ends. This CDR3 comprises 14 residues. Germline CDR1 is LGHNT and CDR2 is FRNRAP. The CDR3 nucleotides are TGTGCTAGTGGACACGGGGCAGTTAAAGAGACCCAGTACTTC. Translated, it gives CASGHGAVKETQYF.

This clonotype has ten or more counts. The chain couples TRBV24-1 to TRBJ2-1; tentatively, D is TRBD2 (5 bases). Germline V gene sequence: CDR1 KGHDR, CDR2 SFDVKD. V lost 8 bases to trimming and J lost 12 bases, with 22 bases between them. The CDR3 loop spans 14 amino acids. The CDR3 loop reads CATTSGPGTGGQFF. The DNA of the CDR3 is TGTGCCACCACGTCCGGACCCGGAACCGGAGGGCAGTTCTTC.

Ten or more counts support this clonotype. The CDR3 nucleotides are TGTGCCAGCAGTTTATCTCTCCGGCTAACGCAGCCCCAGCATTTT. This gives the protein CASSLSLRLTQPQHF. This chain links TRBV28 with TRBJ1-5; D uncertain. Germline V lookup: CDR1 MDHEN, CDR2 SYDVKM. There are 15 residues in the CDR3. V lost 1 base and J lost 7, with 14 bases in between. Drawing the rest from reference TRBV28 and TRBJ1-5, the complete variable domain is DVKVTQSSRYLVKRTGEKVFLECVQDMDHENMFWYRQDPGLGLRLIYFSYDVKMKEKGDIPEGYSVSREKKERFSLILESASTNQTSMYLCASSLSLRLTQPQHFGDGTRLSIL.

This clonotype showed up just once. The chain has TRBV13 and TRBJ1-1; D might be TRBD1 (6 bases). The V end lost 6 bases, the J end lost 3 bases, and 26 bases lay between the germline ends. There are 18 residues in the CDR3. Looked up from germline, CDR1 is PRHDT and CDR2 is FYEKMQ (reference sequence). In DNA form, the CDR3 reads TGTGCCAGCAGTACCCCGGGACACCCGTCCCCCATATACACTGAAGCTTTCTTT. Translation gives CASSTPGHPSPIYTEAFF.

This clonotype was counted between two and nine times. The V and J genes are TRBV12-5 and TRBJ1-2, with D possibly TRBD1 on 6 matching bases. Deletions cut 6 bases from V and 8 bases from J, with 22 bases between. CDR3 length: 15 amino acids. Germline V CDR1 and CDR2: LGHNT, FRNRAP. DNA of the CDR3: TGTGCTAGTGGCCCGGGACACCCCCAGGGGACGGGCTACACCTTC. Translated, it gives CASGPGHPQGTGYTF.

In its sample, this clonotype was seen many times. The genes are TRBV12-3 or TRBV12-4 and TRBJ2-1; D gene ambiguous. Deletions cut 3 bases from V and 0 bases from J, with 9 bases between. CDR3 length equals 15 residues. The CDR3 region is CASSFGHSSYNEQFF. CDR3 sequence (DNA): TGTGCCAGCAGTTTCGGGCATAGCTCCTACAATGAGCAGTTCTTC.

The V call is TRBV27, the J call TRBJ2-1; no clear D gene. Deletions cut 5 bases from V and 2 bases from J, with 13 bases between. CDR3 length: 15 amino acids. Per the germline V gene, CDR1 is MNHEY and CDR2 is SMNVEV (reference sequence). CDR3 nucleotides: TGTGCCAGCAGTGATAGTCCCCAAGCCTACAATGAGCAGTTCTTC. Translating it yields CASSDSPQAYNEQFF.

Only a few counts were recorded for this clonotype. The rearrangement joins TRBV7-2 to TRBJ1-2; the D is unclear. There are 12 residues in the CDR3. Trimming removed 5 bases at V and 8 bases at J, with 12 bases between. CDR1 SGHTA and CDR2 FQGNSA come from the germline V gene. The DNA of the CDR3 is TGTGCCAGCAGCGGGTGGGGATGGGGCTACACCTTC. Translated: CASSGWGWGYTF.

V usage is TRBV18 and J usage is TRBJ1-6; TRBD1 matches 7 bases. CDR1 KGHSH and CDR2 LQKENI come from the germline V gene. The CDR3 totals 15 residues. V lost 5 bases, J lost 5 bases, and 6 bases stayed unmatched. The CDR3 nucleotides are TGTGCCAGCTCATTCGGACAGGTGGATAATTCACCCCTCCACTTT. Translation: CASSFGQVDNSPLHF. Drawing the rest from reference TRBV18 and TRBJ1-6, the complete variable domain is NAGVMQNPRHLVRRRGQEARLRCSPMKGHSHVYWYRQLPEEGLKFMVYLQKENIIDESGMPKERFSAEFPKEGPSILRIQQVVRGDSAAYFCASSFGQVDNSPLHFGNGTRLTVT.